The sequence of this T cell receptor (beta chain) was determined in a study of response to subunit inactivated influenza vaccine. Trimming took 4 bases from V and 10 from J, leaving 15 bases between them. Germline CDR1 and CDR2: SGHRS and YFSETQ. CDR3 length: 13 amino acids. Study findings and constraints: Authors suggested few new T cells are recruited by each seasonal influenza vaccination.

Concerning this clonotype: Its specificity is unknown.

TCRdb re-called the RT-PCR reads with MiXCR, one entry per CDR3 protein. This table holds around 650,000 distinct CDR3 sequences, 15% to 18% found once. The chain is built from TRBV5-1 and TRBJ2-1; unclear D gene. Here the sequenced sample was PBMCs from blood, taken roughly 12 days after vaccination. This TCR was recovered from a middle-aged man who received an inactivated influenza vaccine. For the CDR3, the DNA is TGCGCCAGCAGCGTGACCGTTAACTTGGAGCAGTTCTTC. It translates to CASSVTVNLEQFF.